The rows below give T cell receptor beta chains drawn from one sample of a study of shared clonotypes between healthy human individuals. Repertoires were generated with immunoSEQ multiplex PCR, while TCRdb's copy carries only in-frame clones and drops some. The data contain about a million clones, 60% to 80% of them seen just once; the ten biggest clones take up around 1.4%. Sequencing used memory CD4+ T cells sorted from blood. The receptors come from a young man in good health. Each CDR3 is given with its conserved first and last residue. The D gene is left open where the match is weak. Clone size is stated in some rows and not others, as once, few, many or a class when expanded.

size: NA; J: TRBJ2-7; V: TRBV6-1; D: NA; CDR3: CASSEQDSRHAQYF; DNA: TGTGCCAGCAGTGAACAGGACAGCCGCCACGCGCAGTACTTC
size: NA; J: TRBJ2-1; V: TRBV10-3; D: TRBD1; CDR3: CAISESTGANEQFF; DNA: TGTGCCATCAGTGAGTCGACAGGGGCAAATGAGCAGTTCTTC
size: NA; J: TRBJ2-1; V: TRBV18; D: NA; CDR3: CASSSSFRGGDNEQFF; DNA: TGTGCCAGCTCATCGAGTTTCAGGGGGGGCGACAATGAGCAGTTCTTC
size: NA; J: TRBJ2-7; V: TRBV7-9; D: TRBD2; CDR3: CASSRNERGYEQYF; DNA: TGTGCCAGCAGCAGAAACGAGCGGGGATACGAGCAGTACTTC
size: NA; J: TRBJ1-5; V: TRBV28; D: NA; CDR3: CASSTGLLDQPQHF; DNA: TGTGCCAGCAGTACGGGACTTCTCGATCAGCCCCAGCATTTT
size: NA; J: TRBJ2-3; V: TRBV5-4; D: TRBD1; CDR3: CASSFSGQGASDTQYF; DNA: TGTGCCAGCAGCTTCTCGGGACAGGGGGCTTCAGATACGCAGTATTTT
size: NA; J: TRBJ1-2; V: TRBV10-3; D: TRBD1; CDR3: CAITPSGTGLDGYTF; DNA: TGTGCCATCACCCCTTCGGGGACAGGGTTGGATGGCTACACCTTC
size: NA; J: TRBJ2-3; V: TRBV10-1; D: TRBD2; CDR3: CASSLGLAGATSTDTQYF; DNA: TGCGCCAGCAGCCTTGGCCTAGCGGGCGCCACTAGCACAGATACGCAGTATTTT
size: NA; J: TRBJ2-3; V: TRBV9; D: TRBD2; CDR3: CASSVMVSGVDTQYF; DNA: TGTGCCAGCAGCGTTATGGTTAGCGGGGTCGATACGCAGTATTTT
size: NA; J: TRBJ2-3; V: TRBV5-1; D: NA; CDR3: CASGAASTDTQYF; DNA: TGCGCCAGCGGTGCGGCGAGCACAGATACGCAGTATTTT
size: NA; J: TRBJ2-3; V: TRBV7-2; D: NA; CDR3: CASSLGTNGDTQYF; DNA: TGTGCCAGCAGCTTGGGGACCAACGGAGATACGCAGTATTTT
size: NA; J: TRBJ2-1; V: TRBV18; D: TRBD2; CDR3: CASSRGLAGGRPEFF; DNA: TGTGCCAGCTCACGGGGACTAGCGGGAGGGCGTCCGGAGTTCTTC
size: few; J: TRBJ1-6; V: TRBV30; D: NA; CDR3: CAWSVLGGGSPLHF; DNA: TGTGCCTGGAGTGTCTTGGGCGGAGGTTCACCCCTCCACTTT
size: NA; J: TRBJ2-5; V: TRBV4-1; D: TRBD1; CDR3: CASRRPGQGEETQYF; DNA: TGCGCCAGCCGCCGGCCGGGACAGGGGGAAGAGACCCAGTACTTC
size: few; J: TRBJ2-7; V: TRBV7-9; D: NA; CDR3: CASSLAGLPYEQYF; DNA: TGTGCCAGCAGTCTGGCAGGACTCCCCTACGAGCAGTACTTC
size: NA; J: TRBJ1-4; V: TRBV5-1; D: NA; CDR3: CASSEGNGEKLFF; DNA: TGCGCCAGCAGCGAGGGGAACGGTGAAAAACTGTTTTTT
size: NA; J: TRBJ2-1; V: TRBV19; D: NA; CDR3: CASSMSAGSYNEQFF; DNA: TGTGCCAGTAGTATGAGTGCAGGGTCCTACAATGAGCAGTTCTTC
size: NA; J: TRBJ2-2; V: TRBV5-1; D: TRBD2; CDR3: CASSSGLAGANTGELFF; DNA: TGCGCCAGCAGCTCGGGACTAGCGGGGGCTAACACCGGGGAGCTGTTTTTT
size: NA; J: TRBJ2-5; V: TRBV5-1; D: TRBD2; CDR3: CASSLETSGRTQYF; DNA: TGCGCCAGCAGCTTGGAAACTAGCGGTCGGACCCAGTACTTC
size: NA; J: TRBJ1-2; V: TRBV9; D: NA; CDR3: CASSGSSWGDYGYTF; DNA: TGTGCCAGCAGCGGGTCCTCTTGGGGCGACTATGGCTACACCTTC
size: NA; J: TRBJ1-2; V: TRBV30; D: NA; CDR3: CAWRRKQGGQGYTF; DNA: TGTGCCTGGAGGAGAAAACAGGGAGGGCAAGGCTACACCTTC
size: NA; J: TRBJ2-7; V: TRBV2; D: NA; CDR3: CASRRAGNTYEQYF; DNA: TGTGCCAGCAGGAGGGCAGGGAATACCTACGAGCAGTACTTC
size: few; J: TRBJ2-7; V: TRBV4-1; D: NA; CDR3: CASSQGLEVSSYEQYF; DNA: TGCGCCAGCAGCCAAGGTTTAGAAGTCTCCTCCTACGAGCAGTACTTC
size: once; J: TRBJ2-3; V: TRBV9; D: TRBD2; CDR3: CASSVANWEAGGPPDTQYF; DNA: TGTGCCAGCAGCGTAGCGAATTGGGAAGCGGGGGGGCCCCCAGATACGCAGTATTTT
size: NA; J: TRBJ2-6; V: TRBV5-6; D: NA; CDR3: CASSLRSAGANVLTF; DNA: TGTGCCAGCAGCTTGCGGAGTGCAGGGGCCAACGTCCTGACTTTC
size: once; J: TRBJ2-1; V: TRBV14; D: TRBD1; CDR3: CASSLRQGEGNEQFF; DNA: TGTGCCAGCAGTCTTAGACAGGGAGAAGGCAATGAGCAGTTCTTC
size: NA; J: TRBJ2-3; V: TRBV6-5; D: TRBD1; CDR3: CASSIRGSTDTQYF; DNA: TGTGCCAGCAGTATCAGGGGGAGCACAGATACGCAGTATTTT
size: NA; J: TRBJ2-7; V: TRBV30; D: NA; CDR3: CAWSQGYEQYF; DNA: TGTGCCTGGAGTCAGGGCTACGAGCAGTACTTC
size: NA; J: TRBJ2-6; V: TRBV5-6; D: TRBD1; CDR3: CASSLTGQGVSGANVLTF; DNA: TGTGCCAGCAGCCTGACGGGACAGGGGGTCTCTGGGGCCAACGTCCTGACTTTC
size: NA; J: TRBJ1-5; V: TRBV19; D: NA; CDR3: CASSIFVSGGGRMPQHF; DNA: TGTGCCAGTAGTATCTTCGTTTCCGGGGGCGGTCGAATGCCCCAGCATTTT
size: NA; J: TRBJ1-5; V: TRBV2; D: TRBD1; CDR3: CASRVGQGLSQPQHF; DNA: TGTGCCAGCAGGGTGGGACAGGGATTGTCTCAGCCCCAGCATTTT
size: few; J: TRBJ2-7; V: TRBV19; D: TRBD1; CDR3: CASRGDRSYEQYF; DNA: TGTGCCAGTCGCGGGGACAGGTCCTACGAGCAGTACTTC
size: NA; J: TRBJ2-4; V: TRBV11-2; D: NA; CDR3: CASSPLRGTTEAKNIQYF; DNA: TGTGCCAGCAGCCCCCTCCGAGGTACTACAGAAGCCAAAAACATTCAGTACTTC
size: NA; J: TRBJ1-2; V: TRBV28; D: TRBD1; CDR3: CASSAGTVDGYTF; DNA: TGTGCCAGCAGCGCAGGGACAGTGGATGGCTACACCTTC
size: NA; J: TRBJ1-5; V: TRBV30; D: TRBD1; CDR3: CAWSPGQGGNQPQHF; DNA: TGTGCCTGGAGTCCCGGACAGGGCGGCAATCAGCCCCAGCATTTT
size: NA; J: TRBJ2-3; V: TRBV7-7; D: TRBD2; CDR3: CASSPLSGGSTDTQYF; DNA: TGTGCTAGCAGCCCTCTATCGGGGGGGAGCACAGATACGCAGTATTTT
size: NA; J: TRBJ2-2; V: TRBV4-1; D: TRBD1; CDR3: CASSPRDRAGELFF; DNA: TGCGCCAGCAGCCCCCGTGACAGGGCCGGGGAGCTGTTTTTT
size: many; J: TRBJ2-3; V: TRBV6-6; D: NA; CDR3: CASSYSRGSTDTQYF; DNA: TGTGCCAGCAGTTACTCGAGGGGGAGCACAGATACGCAGTATTTT
size: NA; J: TRBJ2-7; V: TRBV29-1; D: NA; CDR3: CSVEFDWGSYEQYF; DNA: TGCAGCGTTGAGTTTGACTGGGGGTCCTACGAGCAGTACTTC
size: NA; J: TRBJ2-3; V: TRBV4-1; D: NA; CDR3: CASSQTGNTDTQYF; DNA: TGCGCCAGCAGCCAGACAGGTAACACAGATACGCAGTATTTT
size: NA; J: TRBJ2-1; V: TRBV10-3; D: NA; CDR3: CAISESSGNEQFF; DNA: TGTGCCATCAGTGAGTCCAGCGGGAATGAGCAGTTCTTC
size: NA; J: TRBJ1-5; V: TRBV10-3; D: NA; CDR3: CAISEGGFLGNQPQHF; DNA: TGTGCCATCAGTGAGGGGGGTTTTTTGGGCAATCAGCCCCAGCATTTT
size: NA; J: TRBJ2-1; V: TRBV19; D: NA; CDR3: CASSNQLRQFF; DNA: TGTGCCAGTAGTAACCAGCTAAGGCAGTTCTTC
size: few; J: TRBJ2-1; V: TRBV15; D: NA; CDR3: CATSREQQAGNEQFF; DNA: TGTGCCACCAGCAGAGAACAACAGGCGGGCAATGAGCAGTTCTTC